The 26 T cell receptor beta chains presented below share a single source sample, sequenced in a study of shared clonotypes between healthy human individuals. Measured with immunoSEQ multiplex PCR; TCRdb has only the in-frame clones, and not every one. This table has approximately 2.5 million clones, 93% appearing once. Sequenced material: naive CD4+ T cells from PBMCs. The subset is: CD45RA+ positively selected. The receptor set was obtained from a man aged 18 to 29 in good health. Some clones in this sample may be carry-over from other donors' samples.

The CDR3 bases are TGTGCCAGCAGATCCCGGCAGCTGGGCGGCAATCAGCCCCAGCATTTT. This gives the protein CASRSRQLGGNQPQHF. This chain uses TRBV28 with TRBJ1-5, with D uncertain. Germline V gene sequence: CDR1 MDHEN, CDR2 SYDVKM. CDR3 size: 16 residues. With 6 bases removed from V and 2 bases from J, the gap between germline ends came to 17 bases.

The chain recombines TRBV28 with TRBJ1-6; TRBD1 might be the D (6 bases). This CDR3 has 14 amino acids. Germline assignment: CDR1 MDHEN and CDR2 SYDVKM. With 10 bases removed from V and 5 bases from J, the gap between germline ends came to 15 bases. The CDR3: CATQQGSDNSPLHF. The CDR3 bases are TGTGCCACTCAACAGGGTTCGGATAATTCACCCCTCCACTTT. Based on the CDR3 plus reference TRBV28 and TRBJ1-6, the full variable domain is DVKVTQSSRYLVKRTGEKVFLECVQDMDHENMFWYRQDPGLGLRLIYFSYDVKMKEKGDIPEGYSVSREKKERFSLILESASTNQTSMYLCATQQGSDNSPLHFGNGTRLTVT.

V is TRBV5-1 and J is TRBJ2-7; TRBD2 matches at 8 bases. In germline, CDR1 is SGHRS, CDR2 YFSETQ. V lost 4 bases and J lost 2; bases outside the gene matches: 8. The CDR3 contains 15 residues. The CDR3 reads CASSGSGSSPYEQYF. CDR3 bases: TGCGCCAGCAGCGGGAGCGGGAGTTCCCCCTACGAGCAGTACTTC.

The rearrangement joins TRBV28 to TRBJ2-5; 14 bases align to TRBD2. The germline V gene encodes CDR1 MDHEN and CDR2 SYDVKM. J lost 2 bases, V lost 6 bases, and 11 bases had no gene match. This CDR3 has 18 amino acids. The CDR3, as DNA: TGTGCCAGCAGCGTGGGACTAGCGGGAGTACGACCACAAGAGACCCAGTACTTC. Protein product: CASSVGLAGVRPQETQYF.

J is TRBJ2-4 and V is TRBV9, with no clear D. V lost 2 bases and J 9 bases, leaving 9 bases between the germline ends. CDR3 length: 12 amino acids. CDR1 and CDR2 from the germline V gene are SGDLS and YYNGEE. The CDR3 coding sequence is TGTGCCAGCAGCGTGATGAACGGCATTCAGTACTTC. It codes for CASSVMNGIQYF.

This chain links TRBV6-6 with TRBJ2-5; 8 nucleotides line up with TRBD1. The J call may be faulty, since TRBJ2-7 better matches the DNA end. Germline CDR1 is MNHNY and CDR2 is SVGAGI (reference sequence). The CDR3 contains 15 residues. DNA of the CDR3: TGTGCCAGCAGTCCCCGACAGGGGATGACCTACGAGCAGTACTTC. It yields the protein CASSPRQGMTYEQYF.

This chain joins TRBV13 and TRBJ2-7, with D perhaps matching TRBD2 (5 bases). V lost 1 base and J 2 bases, leaving 9 bases between the germline ends. Looked up from germline, CDR1 is PRHDT and CDR2 is FYEKMQ (reference sequence). CDR3 length equals 14 residues. As DNA, the CDR3 is TGTGCCAGCAGCTTAGATGCGGGCACCTACGAGCAGTACTTC. Its translation: CASSLDAGTYEQYF.

J is TRBJ2-3 and V is TRBV4-1, with D tentatively TRBD2 (6 bases). Germline V gives CDR1 MGHRA, CDR2 YSYEKL. The CDR3 extends over 15 amino acids. Trimming stripped 1 base from V and 6 bases from J, with 14 bases between. CDR3 nucleotide sequence: TGCGCCAGCAGCCAAGGGGTGACTAGGGGTGATACGCAGTATTTT. The encoded protein is CASSQGVTRGDTQYF.

Here the CDR3 DNA reads TGTGCCAGCGGGGACCCCTGGGGACCAGATACGCAGTATTTT. It codes for CASGDPWGPDTQYF. The genes are TRBV2 and TRBJ2-3, with D possibly called TRBD1 or TRBD2 (5 bases each). Germline-derived CDR1 and CDR2 are SNHLY and FYNNEI. This CDR3 has 14 residues. Trimming left V 8 bases short and J 4 bases short, with 16 bases between.

This chain uses TRBV5-1 with TRBJ2-7; TRBD1 is a possible D gene (6 bases). Germline CDR1 and CDR2: SGHRS and YFSETQ. Between the trimmed V and J ends, which lost 5 bases and 9 bases, there was a span of 21 bases. There are 14 residues in the CDR3. The CDR3 spells CASSSQGVLRAQYF. CDR3 nucleotides: TGCGCCAGCAGTTCACAGGGTGTCTTACGAGCGCAGTACTTC.

This chain connects TRBV15 to TRBJ1-1; possible D gene TRBD1, 5 bases. Germline lookup yields CDR1 LNHNV and CDR2 YYDKDF (reference sequence). The CDR3 totals 15 residues. Trimming cost V 5 bases and J 7 bases, with 20 bases left between them. DNA for the CDR3: TGTGCCACCAGCGGAAACCTAAACCGGACAAATGAAGCTTTCTTT. Translating gives CATSGNLNRTNEAFF.

The V call is TRBV30, the J call TRBJ1-3; D is uncertain. V was cut by 0 bases and J by 0 bases, with 15 bases left in between. CDR1 GTSNPN and CDR2 SVGIG come from the germline V gene (reference sequence). This CDR3 region has 17 residues. CDR3 sequence reads: CAWSVIGGRSSGNTIYF. The CDR3 DNA follows: TGTGCCTGGAGTGTAATAGGAGGCAGGAGCTCTGGAAACACCATATATTTT.

The chain couples TRBV28 to TRBJ1-2; 9 bases fit TRBD1. CDR1 is MDHEN, CDR2 SYDVKM, per germline. The CDR3 extends over 16 amino acids. V gave up 2 bases and J gave up 7 bases; unmatched junction bases: 11. The CDR3 loop is CASSLNPWTGAVGYTF. CDR3 sequence (DNA): TGTGCCAGCAGTTTAAATCCGTGGACAGGGGCTGTTGGCTACACCTTC.

This clone was picked up one time. The chain recombines TRBV18 with TRBJ1-3, with a possible D match to TRBD1 (6 bases). Germline loops: CDR1 KGHSH, CDR2 LQKENI. This CDR3 is 15 amino acids long. V lost 5 bases and J lost 2, with 13 bases in between. Here the CDR3 reads CASSDGQTTGNTIYF. As DNA, the CDR3 is TGTGCCAGCTCAGATGGACAGACTACTGGAAACACCATATATTTT.

The genes are TRBV28 and TRBJ2-5; D tentatively fits TRBD1 or TRBD2 (5 bases each). Germline-derived CDR1 and CDR2 are MDHEN and SYDVKM. Trimming pared 7 bases from V and 11 bases from J, leaving 26 bases between. The CDR3 loop spans 15 amino acids. CDR3: CASTLAGTGRGEQYF. The CDR3 region has the DNA TGTGCCAGCACCCTGGCCGGGACCGGGCGCGGTGAGCAGTACTTC.

The chain employs TRBV18 and TRBJ2-2; TRBD2 matches 7 bases. Per germline, CDR1 KGHSH and CDR2 LQKENI. J lost 1 base, V lost 5 bases, and 7 bases had no gene match. The length of the CDR3 is 16 residues. Here the CDR3 DNA reads TGTGCCAGCTCATCCCGTGGGGGGGTGAACACCGGGGAGCTGTTTTTT. Its translation: CASSSRGGVNTGELFF.

The rearrangement uses TRBV5-1 and TRBJ2-2; D possibly corresponds to TRBD2 (5 bases). This CDR3 has 14 residues. Germline lookup yields CDR1 SGHRS and CDR2 YFSETQ. The V gene lost 4 bases and the J gene lost 6 bases, with 13 bases spanning the gap. CDR3 sequence reads: CASSASPGAGELFF. For the CDR3, the DNA is TGCGCCAGCAGCGCCTCTCCCGGGGCCGGGGAGCTGTTTTTT.

This clone showed up just once. The CDR3 coding sequence is TGCAGCGTTGCTGGCAGCATCGCAGATACGCAGTATTTT. Its protein is CSVAGSIADTQYF. This chain links TRBV29-1 with TRBJ2-3; D ambiguous. Trimming took 4 bases from V and 4 from J, leaving 12 bases between them. The CDR3 is made up of 13 amino acids. Germline lookup yields CDR1 SQVTM and CDR2 ANQGSEA.

The chain recombines TRBV5-1 with TRBJ2-2; 8 positions agree with TRBD2. Germline V gene data show CDR1 as SGHRS and CDR2 as YFSETQ. CDR3 length equals 15 residues. The V and J ends lost 1 base and 4 bases, in that order; junction bases with no gene match: 3. The CDR3 DNA is TGCGCCAGCAGCTTGTCGGGAGGGGGCACCGGGGAGCTGTTTTTT. Translation: CASSLSGGGTGELFF.

The genes are TRBV7-2 and TRBJ2-2, with D perhaps TRBD2 (6 bases). The ends were cut back, 3 bases at V and 2 bases at J, with 10 bases in the middle. The CDR3 length is 15 residues. Germline CDR1 is SGHTA and CDR2 is FQGNSA. DNA of the CDR3: TGTGCCAGCAGCTTTAGCGGAACAAACACCGGGGAGCTGTTTTTT. Its translation: CASSFSGTNTGELFF.

The gene calls are TRBV5-1 and TRBJ2-5, with D hard to call. V was shortened by 4 bases and J by 2 bases, with 12 bases between the two germline ends. This CDR3 spans 14 amino acids. The germline CDR1 and CDR2 sequences are SGHRS and YFSETQ. CDR3 sequence reads: CASSPGFQQETQYF. As DNA, the CDR3 is TGCGCCAGCAGCCCCGGATTTCAACAAGAGACCCAGTACTTC.

V is TRBV4-3 and J is TRBJ2-3, with D possibly being TRBD1 (5 bases). Trimming removed 2 bases from V and 4 bases from J, with 7 bases in between. CDR3 length: 13 residues. Germline values: CDR1 LGHNA, CDR2 YSLEER. The DNA of the CDR3 is TGCGCCAGCAGCCAACAGGGATCAGATACGCAGTATTTT. This gives the protein CASSQQGSDTQYF.

DNA for the CDR3: TGCAGCGTTCCGGGACAGGGGGGATACTATGGCTACACCTTC. It specifies CSVPGQGGYYGYTF. V is TRBV29-1 and J is TRBJ1-2, with 11 bases fitting TRBD1. This CDR3 region has 14 residues. The V segment lost 5 bases and the J segment 3 bases; nucleotides outside the gene matches: 5. Looked up from germline, CDR1 is SQVTM and CDR2 is ANQGSEA.

This rearrangement joins TRBV18 to TRBJ1-1, with D unresolved. This CDR3 contains 13 residues. Germline lookup yields CDR1 KGHSH and CDR2 LQKENI. Trimming took 4 bases from V and 5 from J, leaving 11 bases between them. The CDR3: CASSRNAGTEAFF. In DNA, the CDR3 is TGTGCCAGCTCACGGAACGCCGGGACTGAAGCTTTCTTT.

The rearrangement uses TRBV7-9 and TRBJ1-4; weak D call: TRBD1 (5 bases). The CDR3 length is 13 residues. CDR1 and CDR2 (germline): SEHNR, FQNEAQ (reference sequence). Trimming pared 2 bases from V and 8 bases from J, leaving 9 bases between. CDR3 residues: CASSLMRGEKLFF. The CDR3 nucleotides are TGTGCCAGCAGCTTAATGAGGGGCGAAAAACTGTTTTTT. The whole variable domain, filled in from reference TRBV7-9 and TRBJ1-4, reads DTGVSQNPRHKITKRGQNVTFRCDPISEHNRLYWYRQTLGQGPEFLTYFQNEAQLEKSRLLSDRFSAERPKGSFSTLEIQRTEQGDSAMYLCASSLMRGEKLFFGSGTQLSVL.

V gene TRBV19 combines with J gene TRBJ2-3; D is possibly TRBD1 (5 bases). Germline V gene sequence: CDR1 LNHDA, CDR2 SQIVND (reference sequence). V lost 4 bases and J lost 6, with 20 bases in between. This CDR3 is built from 16 residues. CDR3 coding DNA: TGTGCCAGTAGTACCGACCAGGGAAAGGCCGTTGATACGCAGTATTTT. Protein: CASSTDQGKAVDTQYF. Based on the CDR3 plus reference TRBV19 and TRBJ2-3, the full variable domain is DGGITQSPKYLFRKEGQNVTLSCEQNLNHDAMYWYRQDPGQGLRLIYYSQIVNDFQKGDIAEGYSVSREKKESFPLTVTSAQKNPTAFYLCASSTDQGKAVDTQYFGPGTRLTVL.